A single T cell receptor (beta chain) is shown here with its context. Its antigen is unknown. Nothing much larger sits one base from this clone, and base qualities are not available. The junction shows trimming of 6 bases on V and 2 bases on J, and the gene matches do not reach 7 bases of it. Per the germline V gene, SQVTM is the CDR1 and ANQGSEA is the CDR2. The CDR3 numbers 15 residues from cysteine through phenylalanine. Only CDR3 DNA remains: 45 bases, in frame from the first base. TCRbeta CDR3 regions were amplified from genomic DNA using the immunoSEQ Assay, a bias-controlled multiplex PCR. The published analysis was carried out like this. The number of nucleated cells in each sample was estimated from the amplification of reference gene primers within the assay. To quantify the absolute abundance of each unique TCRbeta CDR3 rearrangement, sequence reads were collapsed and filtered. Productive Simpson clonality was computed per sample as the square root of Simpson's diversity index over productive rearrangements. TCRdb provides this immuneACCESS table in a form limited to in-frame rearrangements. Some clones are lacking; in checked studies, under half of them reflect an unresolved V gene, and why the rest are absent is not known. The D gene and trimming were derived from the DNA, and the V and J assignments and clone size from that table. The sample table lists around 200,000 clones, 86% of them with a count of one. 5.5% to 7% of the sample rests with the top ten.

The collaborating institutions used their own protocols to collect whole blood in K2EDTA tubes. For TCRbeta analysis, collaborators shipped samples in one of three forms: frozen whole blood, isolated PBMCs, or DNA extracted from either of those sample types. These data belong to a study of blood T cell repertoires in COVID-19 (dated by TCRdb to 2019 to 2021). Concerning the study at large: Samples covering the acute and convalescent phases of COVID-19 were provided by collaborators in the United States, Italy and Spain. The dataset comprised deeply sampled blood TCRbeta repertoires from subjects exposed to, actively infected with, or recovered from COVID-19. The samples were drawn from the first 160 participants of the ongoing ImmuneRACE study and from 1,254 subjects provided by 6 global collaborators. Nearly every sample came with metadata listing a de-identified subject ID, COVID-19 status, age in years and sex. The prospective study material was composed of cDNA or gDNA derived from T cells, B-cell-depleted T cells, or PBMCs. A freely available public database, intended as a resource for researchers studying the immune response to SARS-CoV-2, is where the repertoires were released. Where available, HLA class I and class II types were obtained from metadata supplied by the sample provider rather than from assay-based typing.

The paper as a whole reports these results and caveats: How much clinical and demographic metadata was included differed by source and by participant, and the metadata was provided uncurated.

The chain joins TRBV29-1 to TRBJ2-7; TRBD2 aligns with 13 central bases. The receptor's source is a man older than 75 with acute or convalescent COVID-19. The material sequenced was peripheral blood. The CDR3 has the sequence CSVQGLAGEAYEQYF. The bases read TGCAGCGTCCAAGGACTAGCGGGAGAGGCCTACGAGCAGTACTTC.